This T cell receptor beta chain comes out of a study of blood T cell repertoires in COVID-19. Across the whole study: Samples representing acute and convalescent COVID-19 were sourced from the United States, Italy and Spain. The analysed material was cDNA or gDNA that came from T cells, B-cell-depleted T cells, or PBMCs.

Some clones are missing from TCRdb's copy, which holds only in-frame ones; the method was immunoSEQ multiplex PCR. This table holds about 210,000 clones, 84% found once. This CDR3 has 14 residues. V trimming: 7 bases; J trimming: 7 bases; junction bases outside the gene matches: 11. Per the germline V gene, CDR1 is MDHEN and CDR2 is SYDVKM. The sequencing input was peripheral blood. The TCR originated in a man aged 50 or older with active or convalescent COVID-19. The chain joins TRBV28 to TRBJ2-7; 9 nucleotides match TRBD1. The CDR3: CASKPGQGGSEQYF. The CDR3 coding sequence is TGTGCCAGCAAACCGGGACAGGGAGGGAGTGAGCAGTACTTC.